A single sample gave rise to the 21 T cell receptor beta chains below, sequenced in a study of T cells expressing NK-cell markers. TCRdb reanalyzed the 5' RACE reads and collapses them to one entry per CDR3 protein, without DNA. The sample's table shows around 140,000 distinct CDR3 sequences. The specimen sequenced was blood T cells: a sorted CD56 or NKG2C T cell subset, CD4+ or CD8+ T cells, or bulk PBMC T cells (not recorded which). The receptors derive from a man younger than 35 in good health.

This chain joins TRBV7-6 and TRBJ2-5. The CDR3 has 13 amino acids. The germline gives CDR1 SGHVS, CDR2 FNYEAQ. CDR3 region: CASSLESHETQYF.

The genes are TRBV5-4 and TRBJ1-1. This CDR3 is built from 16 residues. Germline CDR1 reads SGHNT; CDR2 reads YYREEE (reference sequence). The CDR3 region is CASSSGWGGLTTEAFF.

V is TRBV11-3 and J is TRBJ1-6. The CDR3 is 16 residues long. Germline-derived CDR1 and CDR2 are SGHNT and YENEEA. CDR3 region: CASSLDRLAKESPLHF.

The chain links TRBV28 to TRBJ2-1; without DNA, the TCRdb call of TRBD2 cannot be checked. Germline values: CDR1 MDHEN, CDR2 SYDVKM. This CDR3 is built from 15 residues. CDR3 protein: CASKDREERYNEQFF.

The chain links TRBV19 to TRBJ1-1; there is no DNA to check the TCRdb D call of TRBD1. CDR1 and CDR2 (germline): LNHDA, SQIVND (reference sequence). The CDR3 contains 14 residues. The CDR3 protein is CASSADRSWTEAFF.

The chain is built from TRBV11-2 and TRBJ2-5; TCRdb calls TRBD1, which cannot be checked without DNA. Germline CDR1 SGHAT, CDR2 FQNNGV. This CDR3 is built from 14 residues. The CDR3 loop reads CASSLSGQPGTQYF.

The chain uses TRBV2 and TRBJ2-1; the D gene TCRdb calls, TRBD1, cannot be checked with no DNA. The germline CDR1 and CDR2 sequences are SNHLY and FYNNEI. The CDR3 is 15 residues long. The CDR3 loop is CASSHGQGVDNEQFF.

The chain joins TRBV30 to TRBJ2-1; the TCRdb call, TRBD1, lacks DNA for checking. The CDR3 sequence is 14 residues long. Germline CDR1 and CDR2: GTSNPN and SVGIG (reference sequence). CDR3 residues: CAWTDRGTYNEQFF. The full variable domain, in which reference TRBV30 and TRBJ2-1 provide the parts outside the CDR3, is SQTIHQWPATLVQPVGSPLSLECTVEGTSNPNLYWYRQAAGRGLQLLFYSVGIGQISSEVPQNLSASRPQDRQFILSSKKLLLSDSGFYLCAWTDRGTYNEQFFGPGTRLTVL.

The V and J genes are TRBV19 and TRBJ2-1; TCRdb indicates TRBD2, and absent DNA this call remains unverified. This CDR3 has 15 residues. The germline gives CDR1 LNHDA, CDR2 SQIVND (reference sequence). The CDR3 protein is CASSMRLAGSLDQFF.

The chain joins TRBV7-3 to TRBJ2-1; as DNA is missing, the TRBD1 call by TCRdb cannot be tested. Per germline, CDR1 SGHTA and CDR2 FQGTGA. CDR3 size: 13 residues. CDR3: CASSFKGANEQFF.

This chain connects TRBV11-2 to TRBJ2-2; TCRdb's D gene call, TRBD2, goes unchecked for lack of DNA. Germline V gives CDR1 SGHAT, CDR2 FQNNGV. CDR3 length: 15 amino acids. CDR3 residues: CASSPYGSISGELFF.

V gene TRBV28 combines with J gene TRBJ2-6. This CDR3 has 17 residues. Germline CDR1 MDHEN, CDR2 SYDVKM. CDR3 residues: CASSLGPYISGANVLTF.

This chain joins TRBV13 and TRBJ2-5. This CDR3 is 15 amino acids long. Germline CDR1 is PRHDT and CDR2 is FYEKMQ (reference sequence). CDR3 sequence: CASSLGGNERQTQYF.

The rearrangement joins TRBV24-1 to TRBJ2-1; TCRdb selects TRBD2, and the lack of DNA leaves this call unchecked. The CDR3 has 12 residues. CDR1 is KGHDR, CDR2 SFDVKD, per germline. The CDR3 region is CATSRGYNEQFF.

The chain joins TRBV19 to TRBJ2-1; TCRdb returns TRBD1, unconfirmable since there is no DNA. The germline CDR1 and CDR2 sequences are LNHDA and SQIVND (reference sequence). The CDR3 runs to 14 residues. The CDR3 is CASSIGLWGNEQFF.

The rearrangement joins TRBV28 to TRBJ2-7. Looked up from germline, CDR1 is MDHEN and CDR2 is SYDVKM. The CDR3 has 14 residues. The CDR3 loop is CASSFHADSYEQYF.

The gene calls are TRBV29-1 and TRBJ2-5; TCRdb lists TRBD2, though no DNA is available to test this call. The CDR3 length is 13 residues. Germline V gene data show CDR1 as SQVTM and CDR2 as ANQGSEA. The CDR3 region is CSVGMEVGQTQYF.

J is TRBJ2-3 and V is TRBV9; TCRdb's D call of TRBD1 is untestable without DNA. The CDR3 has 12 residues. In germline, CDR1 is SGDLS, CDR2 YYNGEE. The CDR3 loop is CASSPLGYTQYF.

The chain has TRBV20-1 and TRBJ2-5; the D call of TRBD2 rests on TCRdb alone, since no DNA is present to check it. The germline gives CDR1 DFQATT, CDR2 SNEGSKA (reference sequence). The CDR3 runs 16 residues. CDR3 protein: CSARDPKRGRQETQYF.

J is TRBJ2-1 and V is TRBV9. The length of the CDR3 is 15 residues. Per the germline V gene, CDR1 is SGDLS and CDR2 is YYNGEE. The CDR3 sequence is CASSVTIGSYNEQFF.

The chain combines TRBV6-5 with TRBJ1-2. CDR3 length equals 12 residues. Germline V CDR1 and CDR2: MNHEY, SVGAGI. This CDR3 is CASKSWGYGYTF.